The rows below give T cell receptor beta chains drawn from one sample of a study of cytomegalovirus exposure and HLA in healthy donors. Assay: immunoSEQ multiplex PCR; the TCRdb copy retains only in-frame clones and omits some. The sample gives tens of thousands of clones, 6% to 9% of which show up once; 2.3% is in the top ten. The sample was PBMCs. Receptors originate from a man aged 45 to 65 in good health and CMV-seronegative. Both conserved end residues are part of each CDR3. D genes are given only for firm matches. Part of the rows lack a size; the others show once, few, many or a class for expanded clones.

len	abundance	v_gene	d_gene	j_gene	CDR3nt	CDR3aa
12	NA	TRBV19	NA	TRBJ1-6	TGTGCCAGTCGACAAACGAATTCACCCCTCCACTTT	CASRQTNSPLHF
12	NA	TRBV5-8	TRBD2	TRBJ2-1	TGTGCCAGCAGCATAAGTAGCGGGAGTCAGTTCTTC	CASSISSGSQFF
16	NA	TRBV4-1	NA	TRBJ1-2	TGCGCCAGCAGCCAAGGGACAGAGTTTGCTAACTATGGCTACACCTTC	CASSQGTEFANYGYTF
14	few	TRBV7-9	NA	TRBJ1-1	TGTGCCAGCAGCTTAGCGGAGGGGTCCACTGAAGCTTTCTTT	CASSLAEGSTEAFF
13	few	TRBV6-5	NA	TRBJ1-1	TGTGCCAGCAGTGTGACAGTGAACACTGAAGCTTTCTTT	CASSVTVNTEAFF
14	few	TRBV4-1	TRBD1	TRBJ1-3	TGCGCCAGCAGCCAAGGACAGGGAAGAAACACCATATATTTT	CASSQGQGRNTIYF
12	few	TRBV6-5	TRBD1	TRBJ1-2	TGTGCCAGCAGTAGACAGGGCTATGGCTACACCTTC	CASSRQGYGYTF
13	NA	TRBV5-5	NA	TRBJ2-7	TGTGCCAGCAGCTTCGGAGAAAACTACGAGCAGTACTTC	CASSFGENYEQYF
14	NA	TRBV5-1	NA	TRBJ1-1	TGCGCCAGCAGCTTGGAGGCCGTAAGAGGCGAAGCTTTCTTT	CASSLEAVRGEAFF
19	few	TRBV4-1	NA	TRBJ1-3	TGCGCCAGCAGCCGAGGATGGGTTCTGAGTGACCCCTCTGGAAACACCATATATTTT	CASSRGWVLSDPSGNTIYF
13	few	TRBV27	NA	TRBJ1-6	TGTGCCAGCAGGAACAGGGCGCGTTCACCCCTCCACTTT	CASRNRARSPLHF
15	NA	TRBV7-3	TRBD1	TRBJ2-2	TGTGCCAGCAGCTTACCCGGGACAGGGACCGGGGAGCTGTTTTTT	CASSLPGTGTGELFF
16	NA	TRBV5-1	TRBD2	TRBJ2-2	TGCGCCAGCACCGGGACTAGCGGGGCGAACACCGGGGAGCTGTTTTTT	CASTGTSGANTGELFF
17	few	TRBV15	NA	TRBJ1-6	TGTGCCACCAGCCTCCTTGCGGGGGTTTGGGGTAATTCACCCCTCCACTTT	CATSLLAGVWGNSPLHF
12	NA	TRBV5-4	NA	TRBJ2-2	TGTGCCAGCAGCTTGGCTACCGGGGAGCTGTTTTTT	CASSLATGELFF
12	NA	TRBV7-9	TRBD2	TRBJ2-1	TGTGCCAGCAGCCTCCCTAGCGGGCTGGGATTCTTC	CASSLPSGLGFF
15	few	TRBV5-1	NA	TRBJ2-2	TGCGCCAGCAGCCGCGTCCGGCAGGGGAACGGGGAGCTGTTTTTT	CASSRVRQGNGELFF
11	NA	TRBV4-2	NA	TRBJ2-5	TGTGCCAGCAGCCCGGGGGAGACCCAGTACTTC	CASSPGETQYF
13	NA	TRBV28	TRBD1	TRBJ2-5	TGTGCCAGCGGAGACAGGGGGCGGGAGACCCAGTACTTC	CASGDRGRETQYF
16	few	TRBV28	NA	TRBJ1-2	TGTGCCAGCAGTTTAGGGGGCAGCCCGAAGGTCTATGGCTACACCTTC	CASSLGGSPKVYGYTF
14	NA	TRBV6-5	NA	TRBJ2-3	TGTGCCAGCAGTTTCGGGACTCCCACAGATACGCAGTATTTT	CASSFGTPTDTQYF
13	NA	TRBV27	NA	TRBJ2-1	TGTGCCGTCAGGGGAGCGGGGTACAATGAGCAGTTCTTC	CAVRGAGYNEQFF
15	NA	TRBV18	TRBD2	TRBJ2-1	TGTGCCAGCTCACCACTCCTAGCGGGGGGGGATGAGCAGTTCTTC	CASSPLLAGGDEQFF
16	few	TRBV5-6	TRBD1	TRBJ1-1	TGTGCCAGCAGCTTGAGGGGCAAGATGGCAGACAGGGGAGCTTTCTTT	CASSLRGKMADRGAFF
17	NA	TRBV11-2	TRBD2	TRBJ2-7	TGTGCCAGCAGCCGCGTGGCGGGGGGGGCAGCGGGGGGTGAGCAGTACTTC	CASSRVAGGAAGGEQYF
15	few	TRBV5-4	NA	TRBJ2-7	TGTGCCAGCAGCTTAGCTGGGCGGGGTTCCTACGAGCAGTACTTC	CASSLAGRGSYEQYF
13	few	TRBV19	TRBD1	TRBJ2-7	TGTGCCAGTTCCCCGGGACAGGGCGGGGAGCAGTACTTC	CASSPGQGGEQYF
16	NA	TRBV7-8	NA	TRBJ1-3	TGTGCCAGCAGCGACCAACAGCAAATCTCTGGAAACACCATATATTTT	CASSDQQQISGNTIYF
19	NA	TRBV4-2	TRBD2	TRBJ2-1	TGTGCCAGCAGCCAAGATAGAGCTGGGACTAGCGGGAGAAAGGATGAGCAGTTCTTC	CASSQDRAGTSGRKDEQFF
13	few	TRBV28	NA	TRBJ1-2	TGTGCCAGTAATCTATCTTATAACTATGGCTACACCTTC	CASNLSYNYGYTF
16	NA	TRBV19	NA	TRBJ1-1	TGTGCCAGTAGCGCGGGGATAAGGGATGGAAACACTGAAGCTTTCTTT	CASSAGIRDGNTEAFF
15	few	TRBV6-4	NA	TRBJ2-3	TGTGCCAGCAGTGACTTGGCAGGGAGCACAGATACGCAGTATTTT	CASSDLAGSTDTQYF
14	NA	TRBV28	NA	TRBJ2-7	TGTGCCAGCAGTCATCGACTACATCCCTACGAGCAGTACTTC	CASSHRLHPYEQYF
16	NA	TRBV25-1	NA	TRBJ1-6	TGTGCCAGCAGTGAATACCAGGGCCTGGGTAATTCACCCCTCCACTTT	CASSEYQGLGNSPLHF
13	NA	TRBV19	NA	TRBJ1-1	TGTGCCAGTAGCGATAACAGGAACACTGAAGCTTTCTTT	CASSDNRNTEAFF
15	many	TRBV4-2	NA	TRBJ2-1	TGTGCCAGCAGCCCCTTCGGGGTGGGGTTAGATGAGCAGTTCTTC	CASSPFGVGLDEQFF
18	NA	TRBV28	TRBD1	TRBJ1-5	TGTGCCAGCAGTCCCGGGACAGATCAATCCGATAGCAATCAGCCCCAGCATTTT	CASSPGTDQSDSNQPQHF
14	NA	TRBV28	NA	TRBJ2-1	TGTGCCAGCAGCCCCGGGAAAGCCTACAATGAGCAGTTCTTC	CASSPGKAYNEQFF
15	few	TRBV9	NA	TRBJ1-2	TGTGCCAGCAGCATAAGTCCCAGAGGTGGCGAGGGCTACACCTTC	CASSISPRGGEGYTF
12	few	TRBV5-1	NA	TRBJ2-3	TGCGCCAGCAGCTTGGCAATGGATACGCAGTATTTT	CASSLAMDTQYF
14	few	TRBV27	NA	TRBJ1-1	TGTGCCAGCAGTTTAGTACCGAGGGCCACTGAAGCTTTCTTT	CASSLVPRATEAFF
17	few	TRBV19	TRBD2	TRBJ2-3	TGTGCCAGTAGTCCCTTCGTCGCGGGGGGAATGGTAGATACGCAGTATTTT	CASSPFVAGGMVDTQYF
15	few	TRBV13	TRBD2	TRBJ2-2	TGTGCCAGCAGCCGCGGGAGGCCGAACACCGGGGAGCTGTTTTTT	CASSRGRPNTGELFF
13	NA	TRBV10-1	NA	TRBJ1-1	TGCGCCATCACAGTAGGTATGAACACTGAAGCTTTCTTT	CAITVGMNTEAFF
15	NA	TRBV5-5	TRBD1	TRBJ1-1	TGTGCCAGCAGCCCCTATTTGCAGGGGGACACTGAAGCTTTCTTT	CASSPYLQGDTEAFF
16	few	TRBV5-6	TRBD2	TRBJ2-3	TGTGCCAGCAGCTTGGAGACTAGCGCCTACACAGATACGCAGTATTTT	CASSLETSAYTDTQYF
14	NA	TRBV6-5	TRBD1	TRBJ1-4	TGTGCCAGCAGCCGAGGGGGCAGGGGGGAAAAACTGTTTTTT	CASSRGGRGEKLFF
15	few	TRBV18	NA	TRBJ1-5	TGTGCCAGCTCACCTACGGGGGGCTCGTATCAGCCCCAGCATTTT	CASSPTGGSYQPQHF
16	few	TRBV5-6	TRBD1	TRBJ2-3	TGTGCCAGCAGCTTTTACGGGACAGGGAGCACAGATACGCAGTATTTT	CASSFYGTGSTDTQYF
20	NA	TRBV5-8	NA	TRBJ2-1	TGTGCCAGCAGCTTGAATCAGGGGGGCCTAGGTCTTGGGGCCTACAATGAGCAGTTCTTC	CASSLNQGGLGLGAYNEQFF
16	large	TRBV5-3	TRBD2	TRBJ2-1	TGTGCCAGAAGCTTGGGGGCGGGAGGATCTTTTAATGAGCAGTTCTTC	CARSLGAGGSFNEQFF
16	few	TRBV30	TRBD2	TRBJ2-1	TGTGCCTGGAGTGGTCTAGCGGGAGGGCCCCAAGTGGAGCAGTTCTTC	CAWSGLAGGPQVEQFF
12	few	TRBV7-9	NA	TRBJ1-5	TGTGCCAGCATCCCAAGCAATCAGCCCCAGCATTTT	CASIPSNQPQHF
17	NA	TRBV28	TRBD2	TRBJ2-2	TGTGCCAGCAGTCCCTGGGTAGCGGGAGGGTCCAGCGGGGAGCTGTTTTTT	CASSPWVAGGSSGELFF
15	NA	TRBV7-6	TRBD1	TRBJ1-2	TGTGCCAGCAGCTTATTGGACAGGGGGGACTATGGCTACACCTTC	CASSLLDRGDYGYTF